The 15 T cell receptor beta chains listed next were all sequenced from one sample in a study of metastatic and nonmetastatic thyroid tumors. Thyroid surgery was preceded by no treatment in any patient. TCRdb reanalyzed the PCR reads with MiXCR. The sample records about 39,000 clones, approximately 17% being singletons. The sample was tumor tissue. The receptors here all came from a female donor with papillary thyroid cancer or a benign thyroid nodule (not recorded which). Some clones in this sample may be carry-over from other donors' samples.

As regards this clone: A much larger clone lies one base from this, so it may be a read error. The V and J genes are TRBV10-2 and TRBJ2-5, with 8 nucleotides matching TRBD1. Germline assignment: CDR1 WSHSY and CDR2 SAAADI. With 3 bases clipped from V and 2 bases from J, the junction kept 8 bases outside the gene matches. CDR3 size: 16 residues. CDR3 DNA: TGCGCCAGCAGTGAAGCCTGGACAGGGCGTCAAGAGACCCAGTACTTC. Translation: CASSEAWTGRQETQYF.

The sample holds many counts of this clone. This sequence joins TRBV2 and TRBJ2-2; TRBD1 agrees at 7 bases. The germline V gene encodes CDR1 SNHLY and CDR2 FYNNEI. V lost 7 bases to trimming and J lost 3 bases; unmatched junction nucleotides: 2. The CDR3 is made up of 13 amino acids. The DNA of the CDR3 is TGTGCCAGCACTGACAGGGACACCGGGGAGCTGTTTTTT. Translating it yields CASTDRDTGELFF.

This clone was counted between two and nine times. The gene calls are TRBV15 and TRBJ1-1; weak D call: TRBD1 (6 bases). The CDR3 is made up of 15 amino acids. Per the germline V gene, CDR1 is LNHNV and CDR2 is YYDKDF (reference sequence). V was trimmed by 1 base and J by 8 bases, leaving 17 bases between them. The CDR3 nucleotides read TGTGCCACCAGCAGAGGTCGAGAGGGGGGCACCGAAGCTTTCTTT. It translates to CATSRGREGGTEAFF.

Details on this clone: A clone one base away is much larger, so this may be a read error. The CDR3 is CASSPERAYTGELFF. The CDR3 DNA reads TGTGCCAGCAGTCCGGAAAGGGCGTACACCGGGGAGCTGTTTTTT. The rearrangement links TRBV7-9 to TRBJ2-2; D is unclear. The CDR3 is made up of 15 amino acids. CDR1 and CDR2 from the germline V gene are SEHNR and FQNEAQ (reference sequence). V lost 6 bases to trimming and J lost 3 bases, with 14 bases between them.

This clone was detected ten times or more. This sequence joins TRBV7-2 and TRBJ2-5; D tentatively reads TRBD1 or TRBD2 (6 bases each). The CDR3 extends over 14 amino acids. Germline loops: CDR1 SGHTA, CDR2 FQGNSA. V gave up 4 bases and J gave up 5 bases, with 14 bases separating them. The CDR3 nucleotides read TGTGCCAGCAGCTCGAGAATCGGGGGCGAGACCCAGTACTTC. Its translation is CASSSRIGGETQYF.

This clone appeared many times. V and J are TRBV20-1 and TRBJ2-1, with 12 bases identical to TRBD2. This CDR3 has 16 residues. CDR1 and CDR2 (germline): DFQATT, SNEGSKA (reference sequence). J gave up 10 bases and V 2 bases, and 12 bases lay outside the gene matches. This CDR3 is CSARSTRLAGVGEQFF. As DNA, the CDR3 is TGCAGTGCTAGATCAACCCGACTAGCGGGGGTTGGGGAGCAGTTCTTC.

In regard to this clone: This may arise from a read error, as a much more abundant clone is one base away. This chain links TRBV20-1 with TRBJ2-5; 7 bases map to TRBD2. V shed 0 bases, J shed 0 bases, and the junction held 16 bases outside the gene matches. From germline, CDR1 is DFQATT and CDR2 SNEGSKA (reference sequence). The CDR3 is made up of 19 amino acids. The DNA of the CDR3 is TGCAGTGCTAGAGATCTGTTCGGGACTACCGGGGTCTACCAAGAGACCCAGTACTTC. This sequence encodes CSARDLFGTTGVYQETQYF.

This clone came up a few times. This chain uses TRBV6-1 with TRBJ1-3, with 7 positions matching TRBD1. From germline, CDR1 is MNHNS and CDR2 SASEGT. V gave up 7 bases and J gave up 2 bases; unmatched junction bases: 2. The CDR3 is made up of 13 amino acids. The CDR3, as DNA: TGTGCCAGCATCGACAGGGCTGGAAACACCATATATTTT. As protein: CASIDRAGNTIYF.

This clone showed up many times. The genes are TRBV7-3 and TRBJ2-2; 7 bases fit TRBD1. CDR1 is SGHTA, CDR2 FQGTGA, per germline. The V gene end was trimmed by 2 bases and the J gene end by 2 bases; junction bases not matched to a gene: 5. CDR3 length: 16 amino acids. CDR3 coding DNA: TGTGCCAGCAGCTTAGCCGGACAGGCAAACACCGGGGAGCTGTTTTTT. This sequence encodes CASSLAGQANTGELFF. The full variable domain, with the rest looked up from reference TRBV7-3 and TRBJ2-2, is GAGVSQTPSNKVTEKGKYVELRCDPISGHTALYWYRQSLGQGPEFLIYFQGTGAADDSGLPNDRFFAVRPEGSVSTLKIQRTERGDSAVYLCASSLAGQANTGELFFGEGSRLTVL.

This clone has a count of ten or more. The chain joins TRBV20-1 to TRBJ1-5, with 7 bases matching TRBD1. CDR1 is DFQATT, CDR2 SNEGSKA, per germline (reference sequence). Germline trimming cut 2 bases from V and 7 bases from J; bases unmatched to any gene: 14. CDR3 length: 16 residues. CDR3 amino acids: CSARSNDRVIGQPQHF. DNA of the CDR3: TGCAGTGCTAGATCTAATGACAGGGTCATCGGGCAGCCCCAGCATTTT.

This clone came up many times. CDR3 sequence reads: CASSFGRTGAGQNTGELFF. The CDR3 bases are TGTGCCAGCAGCTTCGGGAGGACAGGGGCTGGGCAGAACACCGGGGAGCTGTTTTTT. The chain combines TRBV11-2 with TRBJ2-2; 9 bases fit TRBD1. With 3 bases clipped from V and 1 base from J, the junction kept 12 bases outside the gene matches. Germline V gene sequence: CDR1 SGHAT, CDR2 FQNNGV. This CDR3 region has 19 residues.

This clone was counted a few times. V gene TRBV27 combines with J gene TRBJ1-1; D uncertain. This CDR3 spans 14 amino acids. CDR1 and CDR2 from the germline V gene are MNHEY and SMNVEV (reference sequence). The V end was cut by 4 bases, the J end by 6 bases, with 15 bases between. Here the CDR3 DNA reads TGTGCCAGCAGTTATCTTCAACGACGAGCTGAAGCTTTCTTT. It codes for CASSYLQRRAEAFF.

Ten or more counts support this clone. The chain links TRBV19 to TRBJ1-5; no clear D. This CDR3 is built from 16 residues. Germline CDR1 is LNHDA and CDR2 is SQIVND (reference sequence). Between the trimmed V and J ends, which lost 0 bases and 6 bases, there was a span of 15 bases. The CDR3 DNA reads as TGTGCCAGTAGTATAGACGGCCAGTCGATAATTCAGCCCCAGCATTTT. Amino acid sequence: CASSIDGQSIIQPQHF.

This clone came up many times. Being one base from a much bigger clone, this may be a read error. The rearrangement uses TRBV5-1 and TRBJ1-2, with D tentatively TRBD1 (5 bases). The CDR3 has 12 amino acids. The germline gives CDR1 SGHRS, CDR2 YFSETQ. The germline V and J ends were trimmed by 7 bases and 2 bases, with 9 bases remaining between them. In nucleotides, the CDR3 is TGCGCCAGCGGGGCACAGAACTATGGCTACACCTTC. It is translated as CASGAQNYGYTF. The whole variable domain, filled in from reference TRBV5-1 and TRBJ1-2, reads KAGVTQTPRYLIKTRGQQVTLSCSPISGHRSVSWYQQTPGQGLQFLFEYFSETQRNKGNFPGRFSGRQFSNSRSEMNVSTLELGDSALYLCASGAQNYGYTFGSGTRLTVV.

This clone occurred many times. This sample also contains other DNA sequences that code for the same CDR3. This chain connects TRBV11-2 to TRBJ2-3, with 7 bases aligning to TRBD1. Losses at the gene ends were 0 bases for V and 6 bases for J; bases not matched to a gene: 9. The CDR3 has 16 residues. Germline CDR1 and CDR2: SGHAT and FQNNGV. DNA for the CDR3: TGTGCCAGCAGCTTAGACACAGGGGTGGTAAGGGATACGCAGTATTTT. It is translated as CASSLDTGVVRDTQYF.